This TCR beta chain is from a study of T cell responses to AZD1222 COVID-19 vaccine. Points from the study as a whole: Two doses of AZD1222 preceded a rise in Spike-specific TCR breadth and depth.

Clones were read by immunoSEQ multiplex PCR, and TCRdb kept only the in-frame ones, dropping some. Found here are 120,000 to 150,000 clones, roughly nine tenths of them singletons; the top ten hold around 10%. The CDR3 is 18 residues long. With 1 base clipped from V and 1 base from J, the junction kept 5 bases outside the gene matches. CDR1 MGHRA and CDR2 YSYEKL come from the germline V gene. Details on this clone: The antigen remains undetermined.

The V and J genes are TRBV4-1 and TRBJ2-4; TRBD2 aligns across 12 bases. This material consisted of peripheral blood, taken 28 days after the second AZD1222 dose. This clonotype was obtained from an adult who received the AZD1222 COVID-19 vaccine. CDR3 residues: CASSQGLAGARAKNIQYF. For the CDR3, the DNA is TGCGCCAGCAGCCAAGGACTAGCGGGAGCAAGGGCCAAAAACATTCAGTACTTC.